Sequencing of this T cell receptor (beta chain) was carried out in a study of blood T cell repertoires in COVID-19. Study details: Samples came from the United States, Italy and Spain, spanning acute and convalescent COVID-19. PBMCs, B-cell-depleted T cells, or T cells were the source of the cDNA or gDNA that made up the material.

Germline V gene sequence: CDR1 MNHEY, CDR2 SMNVEV (reference sequence). Germline trimming cut 7 bases from V and 6 bases from J; bases unmatched to any gene: 6. The CDR3 consists of 15 residues. Per the study methods: Amplification with reference gene primers provided the estimates of nucleated cell counts. Clones were sequenced by immunoSEQ multiplex PCR, and TCRdb holds only the in-frame ones, with some missing. V, J and clone size are those of that table, while D and trimming were read from the DNA. This table holds some 150,000 clones, about 83% found once. The rearrangement links TRBV27 to TRBJ2-1; 13 bases match TRBD2. The specimen was peripheral blood. This TCR came from a woman in her forties with acute or convalescent COVID-19. Written as DNA, the CDR3 is TGTGCCAGCACCTTAACTAGCGGGGGGGTCAATGAGCAGTTCTTC. Translated: CASTLTSGGVNEQFF.